This record looks at one T cell receptor beta chain sequence and its context. What this receptor recognizes is not known. It has no much larger one-base neighbor in the sample; base qualities were not kept. The sample belongs to a study of T cells in localized non-small cell lung cancer (TCRdb year 2020). Describing the broader study: Comparing tumors with uninvolved tumor-adjacent lungs, the study looked at the T cell repertoires of hundreds of patients with early-stage NSCLC. The cohort comprised 236 treatment-naïve NSCLC patients with resected, localized lung tumors. A mean age of roughly 66 years was recorded for the NSCLC patients, of whom 120 to 150 were male and 107 were female. On the study overall, not on this receptor specifically: Because the study design was exploratory, TCR variables were selected using unadjusted p-values without false-discovery rate correction. Uninvolved tumor-adjacent lung showed the highest T cell clonality, higher than tumor, which suggests more focused antigenic responses in the adjacent lung. Higher T cell density in blood was associated with longer overall survival, whereas higher clonality in adjacent lung was associated with shorter survival. Because multi-region tumor sequencing was not done, intratumor heterogeneity could not be ruled out. A median of about 50 of the top 100 tumor clones turned up in the paired uninvolved adjacent lung, and 25 to 35 of those clones also ranked among the top 100 of that same adjacent lung.

The CDR3 measures 14 amino acids from cysteine to phenylalanine. This entry keeps only the CDR3 DNA: 42 bases, framed from base 1. CDR1 SGHVS and CDR2 FNYEAQ are derived from the germline V gene. Trimming removed 3 bases from V and 1 base from J; the gene matches leave 2 bases unexplained. At diagnosis, peripheral blood, uninvolved tumor-adjacent lung and tumor were collected and were preserved as a mix of fresh-frozen and FFPE material. For TCR repertoire profiling, blood samples were analyzed in the form of peripheral blood mononuclear cells. TCR beta CDR3 regions were sequenced from DNA using the immunoSEQ Assay. The authors processed their data as follows. T cell density was computed as TCR beta template counts normalized to usable DNA estimated by amplifying housekeeping genes. The preseqR package was used to estimate richness by extrapolating to 400,000 templates for PBMC samples and to 120,000 templates for tissue samples. Clonality was defined as one minus Pielou's evenness. Differential abundance testing on productive amino-acid clonotypes, with a minimum total count of 5 and an alpha of 0.1, was used to identify tissue-enriched TCRs. The Jaccard Index and the Morisita Overlap Index were used to measure how much the repertoires overlapped between compartments. TCR beta CDR3s were clustered by GLIPH together with public tetramer-defined viral CDR3s, and at least three viral sequences plus V-gene enrichment were required for viral motifs. The source is immuneACCESS, and TCRdb retained only in-frame sequences with V and J called. Part of the clones is not carried over; for the studies checked, unresolved V genes explain less than half of this, and the remainder is unexplained. Clonal size and the V and J genes are those of that table, whereas D and trimming came from the DNA. Across this sample there are over 25,000 clones, with roughly 75% seen only once. The ten largest clones take up approximately 31% of the sample.

Recombination linked TRBV7-6 to TRBJ2-5, and 7 junction bases match TRBD1. The sequence was obtained from a male donor aged 60 or over with stage II squamous cell lung carcinoma. The source was peripheral blood, collected before any cancer treatment. The DNA is TGTGCCAGCAGCTTCACAGGGGCCCAAGAGACCCAGTACTTC. Translated, it reads CASSFTGAQETQYF.